This T cell receptor (beta chain) is from a study of beta chain features in type 1 diabetes. In the case of this clone: What it binds is unknown.

Overall study results and limits: In cDNA sequencing, cells with high TCR expression could be over-represented. For patients, the naive, central memory and Treg TCRB repertoires appeared more alike than for healthy donors.

Per germline, CDR1 SGHTA and CDR2 FQGNSA. CDR3 size: 15 residues. V was pared by 4 bases and J by 3 bases, with 4 bases of the junction left unmatched. Reverse transcription of all isolated RNA meant that expressed TCRB transcripts were sequenced. Sequencing was performed with immunoSEQ multiplex PCR; in TCRdb, only in-frame clones are kept and a portion is missing. This table holds hundreds of thousands of clones, around 15% found once. The sample was naive CD4+ T cells from blood. The receptor comes from a man aged 18 to 30 in good health. The rearrangement uses TRBV7-2 and TRBJ2-1; TRBD1 matches at 9 bases. The DNA of the CDR3 is TGTGCCAGCAGCTACCAGACAGGGGGCTACAATGAGCAGTTCTTC. It yields the protein CASSYQTGGYNEQFF.